Following are 5 T cell receptor beta chains from one sample sequenced in a study of T-cell reconstitution after alpha-beta-depleted transplantation in children. Unique molecular identifiers were incorporated when the TCRbeta library was constructed. Using its own MiXCR run on the PCR reads, TCRdb lists one record per CDR3 protein. The data hold around 94,000 distinct CDR3 sequences, with roughly 7.1% observed a single time. Source: PBMCs, taken before TCRalphabeta/CD19-depleted stem cell transplant. These receptors were obtained from a boy aged 2 to 10 with acute lymphoblastic leukemia, due to receive a stem cell transplant.

This clonotype was found many times. In DNA, the CDR3 is TGTGCCAGCAGCCAAGATGGGACTAGGGACGGGGAGCTGTTTTTT. Amino acid sequence: CASSQDGTRDGELFF. This sequence joins TRBV3-1 and TRBJ2-2, with 8 bases that match TRBD2. CDR1 is LGHDT, CDR2 YNNKEL, per germline (reference sequence). CDR3 length: 15 residues. Trimming cost V 0 bases and J 7 bases; bases outside gene matches: 4.

This clonotype was picked up many times. The chain has TRBV5-1 and TRBJ2-7; D perhaps matches TRBD2 (6 bases). Germline CDR1 is SGHRS and CDR2 is YFSETQ. The germline V and J ends were trimmed by 4 bases and 0 bases, with 11 bases remaining between them. CDR3 length: 14 residues. As DNA, the CDR3 is TGCGCCAGCAGCCCGGGGGTTTCCTCCTACGAGCAGTACTTC. Its translation is CASSPGVSSYEQYF.

This clonotype was picked up a small number of times. The chain joins TRBV5-1 to TRBJ1-2; TRBD1 is a possible D gene (5 bases). Germline assignment: CDR1 SGHRS and CDR2 YFSETQ. There are 14 residues in the CDR3. The V end lost 4 bases, the J end lost 2 bases, and 12 bases lay between the germline ends. CDR3 region: CASSPGTVNYGYTF. CDR3 in DNA: TGCGCCAGCAGCCCCGGGACCGTGAACTATGGCTACACCTTC.

This clonotype was found a few times. The chain is built from TRBV5-1 and TRBJ2-3; TRBD2 agrees at 10 bases. Germline CDR1 and CDR2: SGHRS and YFSETQ. Unmatched junction bases numbered 9, after V lost 5 bases and J lost 3 bases. The CDR3 spans 16 residues. The CDR3: CASRVSGGLRTDTQYF. The CDR3 DNA sequence: TGCGCCAGCAGGGTTAGCGGGGGGCTACGGACAGATACGCAGTATTTT.

This clonotype appeared many times. This rearrangement joins TRBV10-3 to TRBJ1-2; D perhaps matches TRBD1 (5 bases). The germline V and J ends were trimmed by 9 bases and 10 bases, with 12 bases remaining between them. The CDR3 extends over 10 amino acids. Germline CDR1 and CDR2: ENHRY and SYGVKD. This CDR3 is CAIGEAYYTF. The CDR3 DNA sequence: TGTGCCATAGGGGAAGCCTACTACACCTTC.